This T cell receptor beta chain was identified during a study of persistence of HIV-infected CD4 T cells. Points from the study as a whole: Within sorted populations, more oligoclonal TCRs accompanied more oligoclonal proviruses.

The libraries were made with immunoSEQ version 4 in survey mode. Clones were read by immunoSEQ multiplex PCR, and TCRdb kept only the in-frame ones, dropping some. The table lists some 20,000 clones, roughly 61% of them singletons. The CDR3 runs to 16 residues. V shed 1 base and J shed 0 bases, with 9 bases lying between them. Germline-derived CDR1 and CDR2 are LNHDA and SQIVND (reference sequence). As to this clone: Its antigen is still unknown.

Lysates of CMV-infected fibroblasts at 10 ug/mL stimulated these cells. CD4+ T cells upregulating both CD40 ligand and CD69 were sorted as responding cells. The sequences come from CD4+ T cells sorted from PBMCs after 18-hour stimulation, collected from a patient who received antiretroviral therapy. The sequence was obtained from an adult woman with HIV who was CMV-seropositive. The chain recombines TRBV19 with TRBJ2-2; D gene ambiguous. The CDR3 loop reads CASSIGRLANTGELFF. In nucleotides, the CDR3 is TGTGCCAGTAGTATAGGTAGGCTAGCGAACACCGGGGAGCTGTTTTTT.